The 18 T cell receptor beta chains below all came from one sample that was sequenced in a study of response to subunit inactivated influenza vaccine. Using its own MiXCR run on the RT-PCR reads, TCRdb lists one record per CDR3 protein. The table lists hundreds of thousands of distinct CDR3 sequences, around 10% of them singletons. These data also formed part of another study, on T cells expressing NK-cell markers. From that report: The TCR beta cDNA came from 5'RACE template switching with UMIs.

The sequenced sample was PBMCs from blood, obtained on the day of vaccination. These receptors were collected from a man aged 50 or older who received an inactivated influenza vaccine.

This clonotype occurred a few times. CDR3: CASSWQRGGQETQYF. DNA for the CDR3: TGTGCCAGCAGTTGGCAACGGGGGGGCCAAGAGACCCAGTACTTC. The J gene is TRBJ2-5, the V gene TRBV6-5; 8 positions agree with TRBD2. The CDR3 covers 15 residues. CDR1 is MNHEY, CDR2 SVGAGI, per germline. Trimming cost V 4 bases and J 1 base; bases outside gene matches: 5.

The chain links TRBV15 to TRBJ1-2; D possibly corresponds to TRBD1 (5 bases). CDR3 length equals 14 residues. Germline CDR1 LNHNV, CDR2 YYDKDF (reference sequence). Trimming pared 0 bases from V and 9 bases from J, leaving 14 bases between. CDR3 nucleotide sequence: TGTGCCACCAGCAGAGAAAGAGCAGGGACGAGCTACACCTTC. This sequence encodes CATSRERAGTSYTF.

Many counts were recorded for this clonotype. This chain connects TRBV12-3 or TRBV12-4 to TRBJ2-2; 7 nucleotides align to TRBD2. This CDR3 region has 15 residues. V was pared by 8 bases and J by 1 base, with 7 bases of the junction left unmatched. CDR3 DNA sequence: TGTGCCAGCGTGGGGGGGATAAGGAACACCGGGGAGCTGTTTTTT. As protein: CASVGGIRNTGELFF.

The J gene is TRBJ2-2, the V gene TRBV7-2; D is undetermined. V was shortened by 1 base and J by 6 bases, with 6 bases between the two germline ends. CDR1 is SGHTA and CDR2 is FQGNSA in the germline V gene. The CDR3 totals 13 residues. DNA for the CDR3: TGTGCCAGCAGCTTAGATGGTTCCGGGGAGCTGTTTTTT. Its translation: CASSLDGSGELFF.

This chain connects TRBV20-1 to TRBJ2-7; D not resolved. The germline CDR1 and CDR2 sequences are DFQATT and SNEGSKA (reference sequence). The ends were cut back, 4 bases at V and 3 bases at J, with 10 bases in the middle. CDR3 length: 12 residues. CDR3 loop: CSATGPFYEQYF. The CDR3 region has the DNA TGCAGTGCTACCGGACCATTCTACGAGCAGTACTTC.

This clonotype showed up just a few times. The chain couples TRBV12-3 or TRBV12-4 to TRBJ2-7, with 9 positions matching TRBD1. V shed 6 bases, J shed 4 bases, and the junction held 13 bases outside the gene matches. This CDR3 is built from 16 residues. The CDR3: CASRQTPGQGGYEQYF. The CDR3 nucleotides are TGTGCCAGCAGACAAACGCCGGGACAGGGTGGTTACGAGCAGTACTTC.

Worth noting for this clonotype: This may be a read error: a much more frequent sequence differs by one nucleotide. The chain joins TRBV7-9 to TRBJ2-1, with unresolved D. Germline loops: CDR1 SEHNR, CDR2 FQNEAQ (reference sequence). CDR3 size: 11 residues. The V gene lost 2 bases and the J gene lost 7 bases, with 3 bases spanning the gap. The CDR3 is CASSLKNEQFF. CDR3 nucleotide sequence: TGTGCCAGCAGCTTAAAGAATGAGCAGTTCTTC.

The J gene is TRBJ2-7, the V gene TRBV4-1, with D possibly being TRBD1 or TRBD2 (5 bases each). This CDR3 region has 15 residues. V dropped 2 bases and J dropped 5 bases, with 16 bases sitting between them. Germline V gives CDR1 MGHRA, CDR2 YSYEKL. The CDR3, as DNA: TGCGCCAGCAGCCAAATTCTCACGGGACGCAACGAGCAGTACTTC. Translated, it gives CASSQILTGRNEQYF.

This clonotype was detected ten times or more. The V and J genes are TRBV5-1 and TRBJ2-7, with TRBD1 identical over 7 bases. CDR1 is SGHRS and CDR2 is YFSETQ in the germline V gene. Trimming at V came to 3 bases and at J to 2 bases, leaving 8 bases not matched to a gene. This CDR3 is built from 15 residues. The CDR3 nucleotides read TGCGCCAGCAGCTATGGACAGGCCTCCGCCTACGAGCAGTACTTC. This gives the protein CASSYGQASAYEQYF.

The rearrangement links TRBV4-2 to TRBJ2-1; 9 bases are shared with TRBD2. Trimming at V came to 4 bases and at J to 2 bases, leaving 9 bases not matched to a gene. This CDR3 contains 17 residues. CDR1 and CDR2 (germline): LGHNA, YNFKEQ. The CDR3 DNA is TGTGCCAGCAGCCGAATAGGCGGGGGGGAGGCCTACAATGAGCAGTTCTTC. It translates to CASSRIGGGEAYNEQFF.

This clonotype has a count of ten or more. The chain recombines TRBV11-2 with TRBJ2-3; the match to TRBD2 covers 9 bases. This CDR3 is 18 amino acids long. Trimming at V came to 2 bases and at J to 2 bases, leaving 11 bases not matched to a gene. The germline V gene has CDR1 SGHAT and CDR2 FQNNGV. CDR3 residues: CASSLKSRRGGNTDTQYF. The DNA of the CDR3 is TGTGCCAGCAGCTTAAAATCACGGCGGGGGGGCAACACAGATACGCAGTATTTT.

This clonotype appeared a few times. The CDR3 region is CASSLDLAGGHYEQYF. The CDR3 DNA reads as TGCGCCAGCAGCTTGGATCTAGCGGGGGGCCACTACGAGCAGTACTTC. This chain connects TRBV5-1 to TRBJ2-7, with 11 bases that match TRBD2. The CDR3 is 16 residues long. Germline V gene data show CDR1 as SGHRS and CDR2 as YFSETQ. J gave up 3 bases and V 0 bases, and 5 bases lay outside the gene matches.

This clonotype has more than one count but fewer than ten. The chain has TRBV5-1 and TRBJ2-1, with D possibly called TRBD1 or TRBD2 (5 bases each). The CDR3 totals 15 residues. The germline gives CDR1 SGHRS, CDR2 YFSETQ. V was pared by 4 bases and J by 0 bases, with 11 bases between. The CDR3 DNA reads TGCGCCAGCAGCCGGGACCCAGGCTCCTACAATGAGCAGTTCTTC. Protein: CASSRDPGSYNEQFF.

The sample holds many counts of this clonotype. The chain carries TRBV12-3 or TRBV12-4 and TRBJ2-3; D might be TRBD2 (5 bases). The CDR3 extends over 13 amino acids. The V end lost 8 bases, the J end lost 3 bases, and 12 bases lay between the germline ends. CDR3 region: CASETRGTDTQYF. CDR3 bases: TGTGCCAGCGAAACTAGAGGGACAGATACGCAGTATTTT.

The chain employs TRBV18 and TRBJ2-3; D remains unclear. Trimming pared 2 bases from V and 6 bases from J, leaving 6 bases between. The CDR3 spans 12 residues. The germline V gene has CDR1 KGHSH and CDR2 LQKENI. This chain's CDR3 is CASSPSDDTQYF. CDR3 DNA sequence: TGTGCCAGCTCACCATCGGATGATACGCAGTATTTT.

There are many counts of this clonotype. The CDR3 spells CASSFRASGDTEAFF. CDR3 DNA: TGCGCCAGCAGCTTCAGGGCGTCCGGGGACACTGAAGCTTTCTTT. The chain combines TRBV5-1 with TRBJ1-1, with D perhaps matching TRBD1 (5 bases). The V gene lost 2 bases and the J gene lost 3 bases, with 14 bases spanning the gap. Germline V gene data show CDR1 as SGHRS and CDR2 as YFSETQ. CDR3 size: 15 residues.

This clonotype has a count of ten or more. The V gene is TRBV20-1, the J gene TRBJ2-1; TRBD2 might be the D (6 bases). The CDR3 runs to 14 residues. CDR1 and CDR2 (germline): DFQATT, SNEGSKA (reference sequence). V was pared by 3 bases and J by 4 bases, with 13 bases between. CDR3 loop: CSASYSGLYNEQFF. DNA of the CDR3: TGCAGTGCTAGCTATAGCGGCTTATACAATGAGCAGTTCTTC.

The chain joins TRBV7-2 to TRBJ2-2; 7 positions agree with TRBD1. Germline CDR1 SGHTA, CDR2 FQGNSA. The CDR3 runs to 15 residues. J was trimmed by 5 bases and V by 0 bases; bases with no gene match: 3. The CDR3 protein is CASSLAVTGTGELFF. Written as DNA, the CDR3 is TGTGCCAGCAGCTTAGCGGTGACAGGGACCGGGGAGCTGTTTTTT.